Presented here are 24 T cell receptor beta chains from one specimen sequenced in a study of T cell changes during pregnancy in multiple sclerosis. Profiling relied on immunoSEQ multiplex PCR, and the TCRdb table lists in-frame clones only, not all of them. Among about 98,000 clones listed, around 92% were seen once. Material: peripheral blood, obtained after pregnancy. These receptor sequences come from a female donor in good health, enrolled as a control in a pregnancy study.

V and J are TRBV4-2 and TRBJ2-1; TRBD2 agrees at 10 bases. The CDR3 length is 18 residues. Unmatched junction bases numbered 13, after V lost 0 bases and J lost 8 bases. CDR1 LGHNA and CDR2 YNFKEQ come from the germline V gene. CDR3 in DNA: TGTGCCAGCAGCCAAGAGTCCCCTAGCGGGAGTTTCTTTTATGAGCAGTTCTTC. This gives the protein CASSQESPSGSFFYEQFF.

V is TRBV7-2 and J is TRBJ2-1, with a possible D match to TRBD2 (6 bases). V gave up 4 bases and J gave up 0 bases, with 10 bases separating them. The CDR3 loop spans 15 amino acids. CDR1 SGHTA and CDR2 FQGNSA come from the germline V gene. CDR3 amino acids: CASSSGSPSYNEQFF. The CDR3 nucleotides are TGTGCCAGCAGCTCCGGGAGCCCCTCCTACAATGAGCAGTTCTTC.

The V and J genes are TRBV5-1 and TRBJ2-1; 10 bases line up with TRBD2. The CDR3 runs 16 residues. V shed 0 bases and J 5 bases; nucleotides not matched to a gene: 5. CDR1 is SGHRS, CDR2 YFSETQ, per germline. The CDR3 region is CASSLGPSGGDNEQFF. CDR3 nucleotides: TGCGCCAGCAGCTTGGGGCCTAGCGGGGGAGACAATGAGCAGTTCTTC.

The J gene is TRBJ1-3, the V gene TRBV6-6, with 8 bases identical to TRBD1. Germline trimming cut 6 bases from V and 2 bases from J; bases unmatched to any gene: 6. The germline CDR1 and CDR2 sequences are MNHNY and SVGAGI (reference sequence). The CDR3 contains 15 residues. The CDR3 protein is CASSMDRDPGNTIYF. Written as DNA, the CDR3 is TGTGCCAGCAGCATGGACAGGGACCCTGGAAACACCATATATTTT.

The CDR3 DNA reads TGTGCCAGCAGCTCGGACAGAGCCTACGAGCAGTACTTC. Translation: CASSSDRAYEQYF. This chain connects TRBV5-4 to TRBJ2-7; TRBD1 might be the D (6 bases). The V end lost 3 bases, the J end lost 2 bases, and 9 bases lay between the germline ends. Germline CDR1 and CDR2: SGHNT and YYREEE (reference sequence). CDR3 length: 13 amino acids.

This chain joins TRBV18 and TRBJ2-7; D may be TRBD2 (6 bases). CDR1 and CDR2 from the germline V gene are KGHSH and LQKENI. The germline V and J ends were trimmed by 0 bases and 0 bases, with 9 bases remaining between them. The CDR3 contains 15 residues. CDR3 amino acids: CASSPPAGFSYEQYF. Here the CDR3 DNA reads TGTGCCAGCTCACCACCGGCGGGGTTCTCCTACGAGCAGTACTTC.

The genes are TRBV5-1 and TRBJ1-2; TRBD1 agrees at 11 bases. Germline CDR1 is SGHRS and CDR2 is YFSETQ. The CDR3 runs to 14 residues. The V gene end was trimmed by 4 bases and the J gene end by 6 bases; junction bases not matched to a gene: 5. Written as DNA, the CDR3 is TGCGCCAGCAGCCGGACAGGGGGCGCGGATGGCTACACCTTC. It codes for CASSRTGGADGYTF. Variable domain in full (rest from reference TRBV5-1 and TRBJ1-2): KAGVTQTPRYLIKTRGQQVTLSCSPISGHRSVSWYQQTPGQGLQFLFEYFSETQRNKGNFPGRFSGRQFSNSRSEMNVSTLELGDSALYLCASSRTGGADGYTFGSGTRLTVV.

V and J are TRBV5-1 and TRBJ2-7; TRBD1 might be the D (6 bases). V was cut by 1 base and J by 6 bases, with 20 bases left in between. CDR3 length equals 16 residues. The V gene's germline CDR1 is SGHRS and CDR2 YFSETQ. The CDR3 nucleotides read TGCGCCAGCAGCTTGCACACAGGGTCTACGACTTCCGAGCAGTACTTC. Translating gives CASSLHTGSTTSEQYF.

The rearrangement joins TRBV27 to TRBJ2-5; 9 bases fit TRBD2. The CDR3 length is 16 residues. J was trimmed by 7 bases and V by 6 bases; bases with no gene match: 15. Germline lookup yields CDR1 MNHEY and CDR2 SMNVEV (reference sequence). CDR3 sequence: CASSPWGAGGPGTQYF. The CDR3 region has the DNA TGTGCCAGCAGCCCATGGGGGGCGGGGGGGCCCGGGACCCAGTACTTC.

CDR3 region: CASSVAHLAGETQYF. The CDR3 DNA sequence: TGTGCCAGCAGCGTAGCTCATCTAGCAGGAGAGACCCAGTACTTC. The rearrangement joins TRBV9 to TRBJ2-5; a weak D match, TRBD2 (5 bases). V lost 0 bases, J lost 4 bases, and 13 bases lay in between. CDR1 SGDLS and CDR2 YYNGEE come from the germline V gene. The length of the CDR3 is 15 residues.

The chain carries TRBV6-6 and TRBJ2-4; TRBD2 matches at 7 bases. The V gene's germline CDR1 is MNHNY and CDR2 SVGAGI (reference sequence). This CDR3 has 16 residues. With V trimmed by 4 bases and J by 0 bases, 6 bases remained unmatched. CDR3 sequence (DNA): TGTGCCAGCAGTTCCGCTGCGGGGGAAGCCAAAAACATTCAGTACTTC. Translating it yields CASSSAAGEAKNIQYF.

The rearrangement links TRBV18 to TRBJ2-7, with a possible D match to TRBD1 (5 bases). Germline V gene lookup returns CDR1 KGHSH and CDR2 LQKENI. Between the trimmed V and J ends, which lost 2 bases and 6 bases, there was a span of 8 bases. The CDR3 is 12 amino acids. The CDR3 is CASSPRGGEQYF. CDR3 in DNA: TGTGCCAGCTCACCAAGGGGCGGCGAGCAGTACTTC.

The rearrangement links TRBV5-1 to TRBJ1-3; 7 bases are a match to TRBD1. This CDR3 has 14 residues. V lost 4 bases and J lost 8; bases outside the gene matches: 9. The germline gives CDR1 SGHRS, CDR2 YFSETQ. The CDR3 DNA follows: TGCGCCAGCAGCAAAGACAGGGAAGGGGACACCATATATTTT. Protein product: CASSKDREGDTIYF.

This clone was recorded only once. The chain links TRBV7-2 to TRBJ1-1; possibly TRBD1 for D (5 bases). Trimming removed 1 base from V and 3 bases from J, with 12 bases in between. Germline values: CDR1 SGHTA, CDR2 FQGNSA. This CDR3 region has 15 residues. CDR3 protein: CASSLVAGSYTEAFF. The CDR3 coding sequence is TGTGCCAGCAGCTTAGTGGCAGGGTCTTACACTGAAGCTTTCTTT.

The rearrangement links TRBV6-1 to TRBJ1-2; tentative D call: TRBD1 (6 bases). V was trimmed by 5 bases and J by 7 bases, leaving 8 bases between them. The CDR3 loop spans 11 amino acids. The germline V gene encodes CDR1 MNHNS and CDR2 SASEGT. As DNA, the CDR3 is TGTGCCAGCAGTCCCAGGGGTGGCTACACCTTC. Protein product: CASSPRGGYTF.

In this sample, this clone turned up a few times. The gene calls are TRBV29-1 and TRBJ1-5; no reliable D call. CDR3 size: 13 residues. Germline assignment: CDR1 SQVTM and CDR2 ANQGSEA. Trimming took off 4 bases at V and 0 bases at J, with 7 bases between the two ends. As DNA, the CDR3 is TGCAGCGTTGCCGAGAATAGCAATCAGCCCCAGCATTTT. This codes for CSVAENSNQPQHF.

The chain has TRBV6-6 and TRBJ2-7; 11 positions match TRBD1. Germline CDR1 reads MNHNY; CDR2 reads SVGAGI (reference sequence). Unmatched junction bases numbered 5, after V lost 4 bases and J lost 3 bases. This CDR3 is built from 15 residues. The DNA for the CDR3 is TGTGCCAGCAGTTCTGGACAGGGGGCAGGCTACGAGCAGTACTTC. It translates to CASSSGQGAGYEQYF.

The genes are TRBV2 and TRBJ2-3, with 16 bases aligning to TRBD2. Germline lookup yields CDR1 SNHLY and CDR2 FYNNEI. The CDR3 has 18 residues. V was pared by 8 bases and J by 3 bases, with 11 bases of the junction left unmatched. The CDR3 region has the DNA TGTGCCAGCCGGGGAGGGACTAGCGGGGGGGCCGGAACAGATACGCAGTATTTT. This encodes CASRGGTSGGAGTDTQYF.

J is TRBJ2-7 and V is TRBV5-8; perhaps TRBD2 as D (5 bases). V dropped 0 bases and J dropped 3 bases, with 7 bases sitting between them. Germline CDR1 SGHTS, CDR2 YDEGEE. This CDR3 is built from 13 residues. CDR3: CASSLGRDYEQYF. The CDR3, as DNA: TGTGCCAGCAGCTTGGGCCGGGACTACGAGCAGTACTTC.

In its sample, this clone was seen once. The chain joins TRBV15 to TRBJ1-5; D gene uncertain. Germline V CDR1 and CDR2: LNHNV, YYDKDF (reference sequence). The CDR3 runs to 21 residues. V was trimmed by 3 bases and J by 0 bases, leaving 27 bases between them. CDR3: CATSRVGRGSTFGASNQPQHF. CDR3 coding DNA: TGTGCCACCAGCAGGGTTGGTCGAGGATCAACCTTCGGAGCTAGCAATCAGCCCCAGCATTTT.

This chain joins TRBV7-9 and TRBJ1-5; D is undetermined. The germline CDR1 and CDR2 sequences are SEHNR and FQNEAQ (reference sequence). Trimming took 5 bases from V and 5 from J, leaving 7 bases between them. The CDR3 totals 12 residues. As DNA, the CDR3 is TGTGCCAGCAGCCAGATGGATCAGCCCCAGCATTTT. This gives the protein CASSQMDQPQHF.

This rearrangement joins TRBV5-4 to TRBJ2-1, with a weak D call TRBD2 (6 bases). This CDR3 comprises 15 residues. The germline gives CDR1 SGHNT, CDR2 YYREEE (reference sequence). V was shortened by 9 bases and J by 6 bases, with 22 bases between the two germline ends. CDR3: CATETGVPLSNEQFF. Here the CDR3 DNA reads TGTGCCACCGAGACGGGGGTCCCCCTCAGCAATGAGCAGTTCTTC.

The chain employs TRBV5-1 and TRBJ1-3; unclear D gene. Deletions cut 2 bases from V and 0 bases from J, with 6 bases between. The CDR3 has 14 amino acids. The V gene's germline CDR1 is SGHRS and CDR2 YFSETQ. This CDR3 is CASSFTSSGNTIYF. The CDR3 bases are TGCGCCAGCAGCTTCACCAGCTCTGGAAACACCATATATTTT.

J is TRBJ2-1 and V is TRBV2; TRBD1 might be the D (6 bases). Germline lookup yields CDR1 SNHLY and CDR2 FYNNEI. CDR3 length: 13 amino acids. V lost 5 bases to trimming and J lost 4 bases, with 9 bases between them. Here the CDR3 reads CASSSDSYNEQFF. CDR3 coding DNA: TGTGCCAGCAGTTCGGACAGTTACAATGAGCAGTTCTTC.